The following is a T cell receptor beta chain sequence with its context. What it binds is not known. The J segment lost 6 bases and the V segment lost 2 bases, leaving 5 bases of the junction unmatched. Germline V gene sequence: CDR1 SGHRS, CDR2 YFSETQ. The CDR3 runs 14 residues. The source of the sample is a study of cytomegalovirus exposure and HLA in healthy donors. The overall study: T cells numbering 150 million to 200 million yielded approximately 120 million unique TCR beta sequences in an earlier analysis. The study's findings and limits: Later, an analysis showed that TCR beta chains associated with HLA were more clonally expanded than others that were equally common.

Primers: 60 Vbeta forward and 13 Jbeta reverse. Measured with immunoSEQ multiplex PCR; TCRdb has only the in-frame clones, and not every one. This sample has 180,000 or so clones, with roughly 80% found just once. This TCR derives from a young woman in good health and CMV-seronegative. The sample was PBMCs. The chain is built from TRBV5-1 and TRBJ1-5, with 7 nucleotides matching TRBD1. This CDR3 reads CASSLQGLGQPQHF. The CDR3 coding sequence is TGCGCCAGCAGCTTACAGGGGTTGGGTCAGCCCCAGCATTTT. The variable domain in full, with the rest retrieved from reference TRBV5-1 and TRBJ1-5, is KAGVTQTPRYLIKTRGQQVTLSCSPISGHRSVSWYQQTPGQGLQFLFEYFSETQRNKGNFPGRFSGRQFSNSRSEMNVSTLELGDSALYLCASSLQGLGQPQHFGDGTRLSIL.